These T cell receptor beta chains were read from a single sample in a study of CXCR4 blockade with PD-1 therapy in pancreatic cancer. This table comes from immunoSEQ multiplex PCR, and its TCRdb copy is limited to in-frame clones, with some not included. The data show thousands of clones, around 60% seen once. Sequences were obtained from tumor tissue. All receptors derive from a human donor with pancreatic ductal adenocarcinoma. The CDR3 runs from the conserved cysteine through the conserved F or W. D genes are given only for firm matches. The size of a clone is reported for some rows only, either as once, few or many, or as a class for expanded clones.

TRBV1,NA,NA,TRBJ1-4,CASSQDFGAGPDNEKLFF,TGCGCCAGCAGCCAAGATTTTGGGGCAGGGCCGGATAATGAAAAACTGTTTTTT
TRBV15,NA,NA,TRBJ2-5,CATSRGQDQETQYF,TGTGCCACCAGCAGAGGGCAAGACCAAGAGACCCAGTACTTC
TRBV29-1,NA,TRBD1,TRBJ2-7,CSGARGTGPAYEQYF,TGCAGCGGAGCACGGGGGACAGGGCCGGCCTACGAGCAGTACTTC
TRBV9,NA,NA,TRBJ2-2,CASSVQGTGELFF,TGTGCCAGCAGCGTACAGGGGACCGGGGAGCTGTTTTTT
TRBV28,few,TRBD2,TRBJ2-2,CASSFLAGGTGELFF,TGTGCCAGCAGTTTTCTTGCGGGGGGGACCGGGGAGCTGTTTTTT
TRBV27,few,TRBD2,TRBJ2-3,CASSRTRTSGGTDTQYF,TGTGCCAGCAGTCGCACCCGGACTAGCGGGGGTACAGATACGCAGTATTTT
TRBV19,NA,NA,TRBJ2-3,CASSAQGGNTQYF,TGTGCCAGTAGTGCCCAAGGGGGAAATACGCAGTATTTT
TRBV14,once,NA,TRBJ2-1,CANSHEVGPNEQFF,TGTGCCAACAGCCATGAGGTAGGCCCCAATGAGCAGTTCTTC
TRBV6-7,NA,NA,TRBJ2-2,CASSQDGGGELFF,TGTGCCAGCAGTCAGGACGGGGGCGGGGAGCTGTTTTTT
TRBV6-8,NA,NA,TRBJ1-2,CASTSRGVYGYTF,TGTGCCAGCACTTCCCGGGGTGTCTATGGCTACACCTTC
TRBV5-1,NA,NA,TRBJ1-6,CASSFETAINSPLHF,TGCGCCAGCAGCTTTGAGACAGCGATTAATTCACCCCTCCACTTT
TRBV28,NA,NA,TRBJ1-2,CASTDGRSGGYTF,TGTGCCAGCACCGACGGACGGTCCGGTGGCTACACCTTC
TRBV30,NA,TRBD2,TRBJ2-7,CAWGSGSIEQYF,TGTGCCTGGGGTAGCGGGAGTATTGAGCAGTACTTC
TRBV28,NA,NA,TRBJ2-7,CASSSGTRTSYEQYF,TGTGCCAGCAGTTCCGGGACACGTACATCCTACGAGCAGTACTTC
TRBV6-8,NA,NA,TRBJ1-1,CASSMEVRAEAFF,TGTGCCAGCTCCATGGAGGTCAGGGCTGAAGCTTTCTTT
TRBV2,NA,TRBD2,TRBJ2-1,CASSTGLAGGGYNEQFF,TGTGCCAGCAGCACAGGACTAGCGGGAGGGGGCTACAATGAGCAGTTCTTC
TRBV19,NA,TRBD1,TRBJ2-2,CASSIAASDRVIRHGELFF,TGTGCCAGTAGTATAGCCGCCTCAGACAGGGTAATACGGCACGGGGAGCTGTTTTTT
TRBV19,NA,NA,TRBJ2-6,CASSIGQFGANVLTF,TGTGCCAGTAGTATCGGGCAGTTTGGGGCCAACGTCCTGACTTTC
TRBV9,NA,NA,TRBJ2-1,CASSDLWAYNEQFF,TGTGCCAGCAGTGATTTGTGGGCCTACAATGAGCAGTTCTTC
TRBV6-4,few,NA,TRBJ2-7,CASSYTRGRDPYEQYF,TGTGCCAGCAGTTACACGAGGGGGAGAGACCCCTACGAGCAGTACTTC
TRBV30,NA,NA,TRBJ2-1,CAWSVGSLTPSYNEQFF,TGTGCCTGGAGTGTGGGGTCACTAACCCCATCCTACAATGAGCAGTTCTTC
TRBV19,NA,NA,TRBJ2-3,CASSIAPSTDTQYF,TGTGCCAGTAGTATAGCCCCTAGCACAGATACGCAGTATTTT
TRBV11-3,NA,NA,TRBJ2-1,CASRVFGGIGNEQFF,TGTGCCAGCAGAGTTTTCGGAGGGATTGGCAATGAGCAGTTCTTC